This entry lists 27 T cell receptor beta chains sequenced from one sample in a study of neurological immune-mediated disorders. TCRdb recomputed calls from the 5' RACE reads with MiXCR, one row per CDR3 protein. Seen here are 64,000 or so distinct CDR3 sequences, 10% observed once, and the top ten hold approximately 9.5%. Time point in this sample: longitudinal time-point 1 (baseline). Sequencing used PBMCs. These receptors originate from a man younger than 45 in good health.

This clonotype was recorded many times. V and J are TRBV27 and TRBJ2-2; 11 positions agree with TRBD2. The V segment lost 8 bases and the J segment 4 bases; nucleotides outside the gene matches: 9. Germline values: CDR1 MNHEY, CDR2 SMNVEV (reference sequence). CDR3 length: 16 amino acids. CDR3 sequence (DNA): TGTGCCAGCCGACTAGCGGGGCCCATCCGCACCGGGGAGCTGTTTTTT. It yields the protein CASRLAGPIRTGELFF.

This clonotype showed up many times. The genes are TRBV7-3 and TRBJ2-5, with a possible D match to TRBD2 (5 bases). This CDR3 is built from 15 residues. V was pared by 0 bases and J by 0 bases, with 8 bases between. Germline V gene sequence: CDR1 SGHTA, CDR2 FQGTGA. The CDR3 sequence: CASSLTGVYQETQYF. The CDR3 coding sequence is TGTGCCAGCAGCTTAACGGGAGTGTACCAAGAGACCCAGTACTTC. The full variable domain, completed using reference TRBV7-3 and TRBJ2-5, is GAGVSQTPSNKVTEKGKYVELRCDPISGHTALYWYRQSLGQGPEFLIYFQGTGAADDSGLPNDRFFAVRPEGSVSTLKIQRTERGDSAVYLCASSLTGVYQETQYFGPGTRLLVL.

The sample holds many counts of this clonotype. This chain connects TRBV28 to TRBJ1-1; D call uncertain. CDR1 MDHEN and CDR2 SYDVKM come from the germline V gene. Between the trimmed V and J ends, which lost 5 bases and 1 base, there was a span of 5 bases. The CDR3 contains 12 residues. CDR3 loop: CASSLENTEAFF. The CDR3 nucleotides are TGTGCCAGCAGTCTCGAGAACACTGAAGCTTTCTTT.

This clonotype turned up a few times. V is TRBV6-5 and J is TRBJ2-3; no clear D. V lost 7 bases to trimming and J lost 1 base, with 15 bases between them. The CDR3 sequence is 15 residues long. Germline values: CDR1 MNHEY, CDR2 SVGAGI. Written as DNA, the CDR3 is TGTGCCAGCACAAGGTCGGCCTCTGGCACAGATACGCAGTATTTT. It is translated as CASTRSASGTDTQYF.

This clonotype was seen many times. The CDR3 here is CASSFDRMNTEAFF. The CDR3 region has the DNA TGCGCCAGCAGCTTTGACAGGATGAACACTGAAGCTTTCTTT. The chain links TRBV5-1 to TRBJ1-1; maybe TRBD1 (6 bases). Trimming pared 2 bases from V and 0 bases from J, leaving 8 bases between. Germline V gene data show CDR1 as SGHRS and CDR2 as YFSETQ. This CDR3 is 14 amino acids long.

This clonotype was recorded many times. The CDR3 DNA sequence: TGTGCCAGCAGTTTTCATCGGGACCCCCCAGATACGCAGTATTTT. It yields the protein CASSFHRDPPDTQYF. This rearrangement joins TRBV28 to TRBJ2-3; D tentatively fits TRBD1 or TRBD2 (5 bases each). In germline, CDR1 is MDHEN, CDR2 SYDVKM. The CDR3 has 15 amino acids. V lost 3 bases and J lost 4, with 14 bases in between.

This clonotype came up many times. CDR3 DNA: TGCGCCAGCAGCTTGACACAGGGGGTAAAAGAGACCCAGTACTTC. Translating it yields CASSLTQGVKETQYF. This sequence joins TRBV5-1 and TRBJ2-5, with 8 bases lining up with TRBD1. From germline, CDR1 is SGHRS and CDR2 YFSETQ. Trimming at V came to 1 base and at J to 3 bases, leaving 5 bases not matched to a gene. This CDR3 contains 15 residues.

Regarding this clonotype: A much larger clone lies a single base off, so this may be a read error. The chain is built from TRBV9 and TRBJ2-7; D possibly corresponds to TRBD2 (5 bases). The ends were cut back, 0 bases at V and 3 bases at J, with 10 bases in the middle. This CDR3 contains 14 residues. In germline, CDR1 is SGDLS, CDR2 YYNGEE. CDR3 sequence: CASSVGAGLYEQYF. In DNA, the CDR3 is TGTGCCAGCAGCGTAGGGGCTGGACTCTACGAGCAGTACTTC.

At least ten counts were recorded for this clonotype. This rearrangement joins TRBV7-2 to TRBJ2-7; D may match TRBD1 or TRBD2 (5 bases each). CDR3 size: 17 residues. From germline, CDR1 is SGHTA and CDR2 FQGNSA. Trimming shortened V by 0 bases and J by 6 bases, and 21 bases separated the two germline ends. The CDR3 region has the DNA TGTGCCAGCAGCTTAGCGTTCTGGGGGACGGACCCTTTCGAGCAGTACTTC. It yields the protein CASSLAFWGTDPFEQYF.

This clonotype was recorded only once. V usage is TRBV27 and J usage is TRBJ2-3; D may be TRBD1 (5 bases). CDR1 is MNHEY and CDR2 is SMNVEV in the germline V gene (reference sequence). This CDR3 contains 15 residues. Trimming removed 0 bases at V and 1 base at J, with 8 bases between. The CDR3 region has the DNA TGTGCCAGCAGTTTATCGATAGGGGGCACAGATACGCAGTATTTT. Its translation: CASSLSIGGTDTQYF.

This clonotype was seen many times. The chain is built from TRBV2 and TRBJ1-2, with unresolved D. V was shortened by 0 bases and J by 4 bases, with 12 bases between the two germline ends. The CDR3 has 15 residues. Looked up from germline, CDR1 is SNHLY and CDR2 is FYNNEI. The CDR3 sequence: CASSEADASLYGYTF. DNA for the CDR3: TGTGCCAGCAGTGAAGCGGACGCGTCACTCTATGGCTACACCTTC.

The rearrangement uses TRBV5-4 and TRBJ2-7, with TRBD2 matching 7 bases. The CDR3 runs 15 residues. Trimming took 4 bases from V and 6 from J; bases not matched to a gene: 13. Per the germline V gene, CDR1 is SGHNT and CDR2 is YYREEE (reference sequence). As DNA, the CDR3 is TGTGCCAGCAGCCCGTTGAGGGAGGGCCGGGGCGAGCAGTACTTC. It specifies CASSPLREGRGEQYF.

This clonotype showed up many times. The chain is built from TRBV5-1 and TRBJ1-6; D is unresolved. The V end lost 1 base, the J end lost 8 bases, and 4 bases lay between the germline ends. The CDR3 sequence is 12 residues long. Germline V CDR1 and CDR2: SGHRS, YFSETQ. The CDR3 bases are TGCGCCAGCAGCTTGAACGATTCACCCCTCCACTTT. Translated: CASSLNDSPLHF.

This clonotype was detected ten times or more. V and J are TRBV12-3 or TRBV12-4 and TRBJ1-2; 12 bases are shared with TRBD1. With V trimmed by 3 bases and J by 14 bases, 13 bases remained unmatched. The CDR3 consists of 15 residues. The CDR3 spells CASSFGTGGAGYVTF. CDR3 coding DNA: TGTGCCAGCAGTTTTGGGACAGGGGGCGCGGGTTACGTTACCTTC.

This clonotype came up many times. The V call is TRBV20-1, the J call TRBJ2-4, with 8 positions matching TRBD2. Germline V gene data show CDR1 as DFQATT and CDR2 as SNEGSKA (reference sequence). Germline trimming cut 0 bases from V and 1 base from J; bases unmatched to any gene: 2. The CDR3 spans 15 residues. This chain's CDR3 is CSARDSGAAKNIQYF. In DNA, the CDR3 is TGCAGTGCTAGAGATAGCGGGGCGGCCAAAAACATTCAGTACTTC.

This clonotype was observed a few times. The V gene is TRBV27, the J gene TRBJ1-1; D is unclear. This CDR3 spans 17 amino acids. Germline V gives CDR1 MNHEY, CDR2 SMNVEV (reference sequence). V shed 3 bases and J shed 6 bases, with 23 bases lying between them. In DNA, the CDR3 is TGTGCCAGCAGTTTTGGCGGCGGATTGTTTCTTAACGCTGAAGCTTTCTTT. This encodes CASSFGGGLFLNAEAFF.

This clonotype occurred many times. The V and J genes are TRBV10-3 and TRBJ2-7; 11 bases align to TRBD1. The germline V gene has CDR1 ENHRY and CDR2 SYGVKD. The CDR3 consists of 15 residues. The J segment lost 3 bases and the V segment lost 4 bases, leaving 5 bases of the junction unmatched. Written as DNA, the CDR3 is TGTGCCATCAGTGGGGGGACAGGGGGGTTCTACGAGCAGTACTTC. Translated, it gives CAISGGTGGFYEQYF.

This clonotype was observed at least ten times. This rearrangement joins TRBV10-3 to TRBJ2-1, with TRBD1 as a possible D gene (6 bases). CDR1 is ENHRY, CDR2 SYGVKD, per germline. The CDR3 has 15 amino acids. V was clipped by 4 bases and J by 8 bases, with 18 bases between them. CDR3 nucleotide sequence: TGTGCCATCAGTGGTTGGGACACCCCTAGGGATGAGCAGTTCTTC. Translated: CAISGWDTPRDEQFF.

This clonotype was counted a few times. The rearrangement links TRBV18 to TRBJ1-6, with D uncertain. Germline loops: CDR1 KGHSH, CDR2 LQKENI. V was shortened by 3 bases and J by 6 bases, with 9 bases between the two germline ends. The CDR3 runs 14 residues. The CDR3 DNA follows: TGTGCCAGCTCACCGGAGGGCCGTAATTCACCCCTCCACTTT. Translating it yields CASSPEGRNSPLHF.

This clonotype was seen only a few times. V and J are TRBV5-1 and TRBJ2-5; D assignment may be TRBD1 or TRBD2 (5 bases each). The CDR3 has 17 amino acids. V lost 1 base, J lost 7 bases, and 23 bases lay in between. CDR1 is SGHRS, CDR2 YFSETQ, per germline. As DNA, the CDR3 is TGCGCCAGCAGCTTGCGGTCTGCAACGAAAGTTGGGGGGACCCAGTACTTC. Its protein product is CASSLRSATKVGGTQYF.

This clonotype was counted ten times or more. CDR3 sequence: CASSLLAVGTEAFF. The CDR3 DNA reads TGTGCCAGCAGCTTATTAGCGGTTGGCACTGAAGCTTTCTTT. V is TRBV7-3 and J is TRBJ1-1; D is unclear. The V end was cut by 2 bases, the J end by 4 bases, with 11 bases between. This CDR3 comprises 14 residues. Germline V gene sequence: CDR1 SGHTA, CDR2 FQGTGA.

This clonotype was recorded at least ten times. This sequence joins TRBV10-3 and TRBJ2-1; D is ambiguous. V gave up 0 bases and J gave up 6 bases, with 12 bases separating them. The CDR3 is 15 residues long. Germline lookup yields CDR1 ENHRY and CDR2 SYGVKD. Written as DNA, the CDR3 is TGTGCCATCAGTGAGTCCGGCGGCCGTATCAATGAGCAGTTCTTC. Translation: CAISESGGRINEQFF.

The sample holds many counts of this clonotype. This sequence joins TRBV9 and TRBJ2-1, with D maybe TRBD1 (6 bases). Germline-derived CDR1 and CDR2 are SGDLS and YYNGEE. The CDR3 runs 16 residues. The V and J ends lost 0 bases and 7 bases respectively, with 17 bases between them. In nucleotides, the CDR3 is TGTGCCAGCAGCGTAGGGGGTGGGACAACCCTGAATGAGCAGTTCTTC. Translation gives CASSVGGGTTLNEQFF.

In its sample, this clonotype was seen many times. V gene TRBV20-1 combines with J gene TRBJ2-3; D is ambiguous. The CDR3 runs 14 residues. V lost 6 bases to trimming and J lost 3 bases, with 16 bases between them. The V gene's germline CDR1 is DFQATT and CDR2 SNEGSKA (reference sequence). Written as DNA, the CDR3 is TGCAGTGCGCGAAGGGTAATAGGTACAGATACGCAGTATTTT. This gives the protein CSARRVIGTDTQYF.

This chain joins TRBV29-1 and TRBJ2-7, with D unclear. Trimming took 1 base from V and 1 from J, leaving 8 bases between them. CDR3 length: 13 amino acids. Germline-derived CDR1 and CDR2 are SQVTM and ANQGSEA. The CDR3 region has the DNA TGCAGCGTTGAAGCCCCCCCGTCCTACGAGCAGTACTTC. Translating it yields CSVEAPPSYEQYF.

This clonotype was detected ten times or more. V and J are TRBV9 and TRBJ2-1, with 11 bases matching TRBD1. CDR1 and CDR2 (germline): SGDLS, YYNGEE. V trimming: 0 bases; J trimming: 0 bases; junction bases outside the gene matches: 8. The CDR3 length is 19 residues. The CDR3 spells CASSVVSGGTGGSYNEQFF. For the CDR3, the DNA is TGTGCCAGCAGCGTAGTCTCCGGGGGGACAGGGGGCTCCTACAATGAGCAGTTCTTC. Filled out from reference TRBV9 and TRBJ2-1, the complete variable domain reads DSGVTQTPKHLITATGQRVTLRCSPRSGDLSVYWYQQSLDQGLQFLIQYYNGEERAKGNILERFSAQQFPDLHSELNLSSLELGDSALYFCASSVVSGGTGGSYNEQFFGPGTRLTVL.

This clonotype was observed at least ten times. The chain combines TRBV5-5 with TRBJ1-5, with 7 bases lining up with TRBD1. CDR3 length: 16 residues. The germline V gene has CDR1 SGHKS and CDR2 YYEKEE (reference sequence). V shed 3 bases and J 7 bases; nucleotides not matched to a gene: 13. In DNA, the CDR3 is TGTGCCAGCAGCTCCATCCTAAGACAGGGAGGACAGCCCCAGCATTTT. It encodes CASSSILRQGGQPQHF.